The 12 T cell receptor beta chains presented below share a single source sample, sequenced in a study of blood T cell repertoires in COVID-19. Method: immunoSEQ multiplex PCR; TCRdb's copy keeps in-frame clones and lacks some. The top ten hold around 4.4% of the sample, which has 140,000 to 150,000 clones, under 80% seen once. Sequenced sample: peripheral blood. These receptors originate from a man aged 60-69 years with acute or convalescent COVID-19.

This clone was seen a handful of times. V is TRBV29-1 and J is TRBJ2-7; a possible D gene is TRBD2 (6 bases). The length of the CDR3 is 14 residues. V was trimmed by 6 bases and J by 2 bases, leaving 17 bases between them. CDR1 SQVTM and CDR2 ANQGSEA come from the germline V gene. The chain's CDR3 is CSVATLARPYEQYF. Written as DNA, the CDR3 is TGCAGCGTGGCAACCCTAGCGCGACCCTACGAGCAGTACTTC.

The chain recombines TRBV7-8 with TRBJ1-1, with D possibly matching TRBD1 (5 bases). Germline V lookup: CDR1 SGHVS, CDR2 FQNEAQ. The length of the CDR3 is 12 residues. The V gene lost 4 bases and the J gene lost 7 bases, with 10 bases spanning the gap. The CDR3 sequence: CASSSMTDEAFF. CDR3 nucleotides: TGTGCCAGCAGCTCAATGACAGATGAAGCTTTCTTT.

V is TRBV6-5 and J is TRBJ1-6; 11 positions agree with TRBD1. The CDR3 is 14 amino acids. The V gene end was trimmed by 8 bases and the J gene end by 5 bases; junction bases not matched to a gene: 2. Germline V gene data show CDR1 as MNHEY and CDR2 as SVGAGI. In nucleotides, the CDR3 is TGTGCCAGCGGGGGACAGGGGGATAATTCACCCCTCCACTTT. As protein: CASGGQGDNSPLHF.

This chain joins TRBV19 and TRBJ2-7; TRBD1 matches at 7 bases. The CDR3 contains 14 residues. Germline lookup yields CDR1 LNHDA and CDR2 SQIVND (reference sequence). V trimming: 5 bases; J trimming: 7 bases; junction bases outside the gene matches: 11. CDR3 in DNA: TGTGCCAGTAGTTCCTGGACAGGCGGTGGGGAGCAGTACTTC. Its translation is CASSSWTGGGEQYF.

The chain uses TRBV10-1 and TRBJ2-2; D is perhaps TRBD1 (6 bases). The CDR3 contains 14 residues. Trimming stripped 5 bases from V and 5 bases from J, with 12 bases between. Germline loops: CDR1 WNHNN, CDR2 SYGVQD (reference sequence). The CDR3 nucleotides are TGCGCCAGCAGTACCTCTACAGGGACCGGGGAGCTGTTTTTT. This codes for CASSTSTGTGELFF.

This sequence joins TRBV7-9 and TRBJ2-1, with 11 bases that match TRBD2. In germline, CDR1 is SEHNR, CDR2 FQNEAQ (reference sequence). Trimming at V came to 5 bases and at J to 7 bases, leaving 19 bases not matched to a gene. The CDR3 is 19 amino acids. The DNA of the CDR3 is TGTGCCAGCAGCGGCGGGGTTGGGGTTAGCGGGAGGGCGTGGAATGAGCAGTTCTTC. This sequence encodes CASSGGVGVSGRAWNEQFF.

The table lists this clone with a few counts. The J gene is TRBJ2-7, the V gene TRBV29-1, with D perhaps TRBD1 (6 bases). The CDR3 has 11 residues. V shed 4 bases and J shed 9 bases, with 13 bases lying between them. The germline gives CDR1 SQVTM, CDR2 ANQGSEA. The CDR3 DNA sequence: TGCAGCGTTGGGGACATAGGGTTGCAGTACTTC. This encodes CSVGDIGLQYF.

The rearrangement joins TRBV30 to TRBJ2-7; no clear D. CDR3 length: 14 residues. Germline CDR1 GTSNPN, CDR2 SVGIG (reference sequence). The V end was cut by 0 bases, the J end by 3 bases, with 12 bases between. The CDR3 coding sequence is TGTGCCTGGAGTGTACATAAACAGAACTACGAGCAGTACTTC. Translating it yields CAWSVHKQNYEQYF.

This clone has only one observation. The chain combines TRBV30 with TRBJ1-1; no reliable D call. V was pared by 1 base and J by 0 bases, with 6 bases between. The length of the CDR3 is 13 residues. The germline CDR1 and CDR2 sequences are GTSNPN and SVGIG (reference sequence). CDR3 nucleotide sequence: TGTGCCTGGAGTGAACAGCTGAACACTGAAGCTTTCTTT. Protein product: CAWSEQLNTEAFF.

The V gene is TRBV6-5, the J gene TRBJ2-7; 7 nucleotides match TRBD2. The V gene's germline CDR1 is MNHEY and CDR2 SVGAGI. J lost 1 base, V lost 6 bases, and 9 bases had no gene match. This CDR3 contains 15 residues. CDR3 amino acids: CASSLGLEVSYEQYF. The CDR3 nucleotides read TGTGCCAGCAGCCTCGGACTAGAGGTTTCCTACGAGCAGTACTTC.

The chain links TRBV10-1 to TRBJ1-1; 8 positions agree with TRBD1. The CDR3 is 15 residues long. The germline V gene has CDR1 WNHNN and CDR2 SYGVQD (reference sequence). J lost 5 bases, V lost 4 bases, and 9 bases had no gene match. CDR3 region: CASSGLWTGRTEAFF. In nucleotides, the CDR3 is TGCGCCAGCAGTGGCCTCTGGACAGGGAGGACTGAAGCTTTCTTT.

The V call is TRBV18, the J call TRBJ2-2; D is undetermined. The germline V and J ends were trimmed by 1 base and 6 bases, with 18 bases remaining between them. Germline CDR1 and CDR2: KGHSH and LQKENI. This CDR3 has 17 residues. For the CDR3, the DNA is TGTGCCAGCTCACCACGAGCGATAGCTGGTGGTTCCGGGGAGCTGTTTTTT. Translation gives CASSPRAIAGGSGELFF. Looking up the rest from reference TRBV18 and TRBJ2-2 gives the full variable domain: NAGVMQNPRHLVRRRGQEARLRCSPMKGHSHVYWYRQLPEEGLKFMVYLQKENIIDESGMPKERFSAEFPKEGPSILRIQQVVRGDSAAYFCASSPRAIAGGSGELFFGEGSRLTVL.